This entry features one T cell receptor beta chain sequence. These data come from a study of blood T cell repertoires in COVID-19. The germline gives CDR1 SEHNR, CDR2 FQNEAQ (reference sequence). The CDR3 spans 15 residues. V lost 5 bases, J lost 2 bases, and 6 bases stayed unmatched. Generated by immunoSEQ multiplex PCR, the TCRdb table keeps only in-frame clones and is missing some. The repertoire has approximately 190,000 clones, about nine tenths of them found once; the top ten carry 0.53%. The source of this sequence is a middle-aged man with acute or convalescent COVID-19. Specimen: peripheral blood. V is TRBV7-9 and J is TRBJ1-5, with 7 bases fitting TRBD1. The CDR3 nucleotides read TGTGCCAGCAGCAAAGGGGGCGCGGGCAATCAGCCCCAGCATTTT. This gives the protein CASSKGGAGNQPQHF.